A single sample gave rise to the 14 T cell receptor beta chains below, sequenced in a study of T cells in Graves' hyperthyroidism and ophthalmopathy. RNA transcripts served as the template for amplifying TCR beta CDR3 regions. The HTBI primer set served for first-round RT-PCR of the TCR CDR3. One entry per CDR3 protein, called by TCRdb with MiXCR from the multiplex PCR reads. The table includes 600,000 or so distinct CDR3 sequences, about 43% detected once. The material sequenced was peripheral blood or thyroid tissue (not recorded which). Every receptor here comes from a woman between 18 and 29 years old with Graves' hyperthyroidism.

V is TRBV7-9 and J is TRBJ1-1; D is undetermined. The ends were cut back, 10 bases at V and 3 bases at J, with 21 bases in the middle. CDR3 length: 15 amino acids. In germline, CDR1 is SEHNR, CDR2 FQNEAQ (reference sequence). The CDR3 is CATSGWSGPDTEAFF. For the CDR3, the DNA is TGTGCCACCTCGGGGTGGTCCGGTCCAGACACTGAAGCTTTCTTT. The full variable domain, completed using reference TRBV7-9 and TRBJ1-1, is DTGVSQNPRHKITKRGQNVTFRCDPISEHNRLYWYRQTLGQGPEFLTYFQNEAQLEKSRLLSDRFSAERPKGSFSTLEIQRTEQGDSAMYLCATSGWSGPDTEAFFGQGTRLTVV.

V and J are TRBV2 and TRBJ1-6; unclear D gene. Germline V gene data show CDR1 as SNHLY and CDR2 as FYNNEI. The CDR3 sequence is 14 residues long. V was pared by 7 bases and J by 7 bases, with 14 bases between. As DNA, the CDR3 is TGTGCCAGCACTCACGCTGGGGAAAATTCACCCCTCCACTTT. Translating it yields CASTHAGENSPLHF.

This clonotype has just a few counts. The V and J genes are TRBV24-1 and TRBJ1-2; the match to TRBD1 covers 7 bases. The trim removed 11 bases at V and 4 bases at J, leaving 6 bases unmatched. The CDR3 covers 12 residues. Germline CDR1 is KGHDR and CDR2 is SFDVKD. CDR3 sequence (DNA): TGTGCCAGCAGAGAGGGGGCCTATGGCTACACCTTC. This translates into CASREGAYGYTF.

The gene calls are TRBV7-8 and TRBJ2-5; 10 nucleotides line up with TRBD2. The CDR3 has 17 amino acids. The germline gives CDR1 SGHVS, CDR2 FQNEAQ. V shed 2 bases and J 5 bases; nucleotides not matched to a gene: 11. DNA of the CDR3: TGTGCCAGCAGCTTATCAGCGGGAGGGCCCGGTATGGAGACCCAGTACTTC. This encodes CASSLSAGGPGMETQYF.

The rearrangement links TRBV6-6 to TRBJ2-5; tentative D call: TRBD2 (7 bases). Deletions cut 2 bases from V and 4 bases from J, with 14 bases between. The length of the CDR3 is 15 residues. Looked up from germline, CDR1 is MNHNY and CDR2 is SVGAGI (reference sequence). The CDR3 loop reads CASSYGGGRGETQYF. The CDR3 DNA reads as TGTGCCAGCAGTTACGGGGGGGGGCGGGGAGAGACCCAGTACTTC.

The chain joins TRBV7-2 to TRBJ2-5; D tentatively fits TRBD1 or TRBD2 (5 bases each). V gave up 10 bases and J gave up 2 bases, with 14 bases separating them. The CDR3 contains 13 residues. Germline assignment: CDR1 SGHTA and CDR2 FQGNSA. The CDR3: CATSGRRQETQYF. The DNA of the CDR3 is TGTGCCACCTCGGGGCGGAGACAAGAGACCCAGTACTTC.

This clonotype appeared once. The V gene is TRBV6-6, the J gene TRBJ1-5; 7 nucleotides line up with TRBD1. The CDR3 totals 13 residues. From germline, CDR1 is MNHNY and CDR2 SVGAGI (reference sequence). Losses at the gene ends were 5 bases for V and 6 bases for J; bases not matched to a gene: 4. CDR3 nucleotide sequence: TGTGCCAGCAGTCAGACAGGGTTTCAGCCCCAGCATTTT. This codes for CASSQTGFQPQHF.

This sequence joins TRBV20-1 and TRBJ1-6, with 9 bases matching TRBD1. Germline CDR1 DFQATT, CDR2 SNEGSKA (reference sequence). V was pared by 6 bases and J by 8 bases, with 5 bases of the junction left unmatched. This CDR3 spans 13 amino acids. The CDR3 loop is CSALRQGDSPLHF. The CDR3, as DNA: TGCAGTGCCCTTCGACAGGGGGATTCACCCCTCCACTTT.

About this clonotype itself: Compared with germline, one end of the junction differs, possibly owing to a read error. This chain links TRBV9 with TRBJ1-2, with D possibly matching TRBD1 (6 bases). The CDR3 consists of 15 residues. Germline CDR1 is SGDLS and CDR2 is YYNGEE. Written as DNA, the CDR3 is TGTGCCAGCAGCGTCGACCTGGGGGCAGGCTATCGCTACACCTTC. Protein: CASSVDLGAGYRYTF.

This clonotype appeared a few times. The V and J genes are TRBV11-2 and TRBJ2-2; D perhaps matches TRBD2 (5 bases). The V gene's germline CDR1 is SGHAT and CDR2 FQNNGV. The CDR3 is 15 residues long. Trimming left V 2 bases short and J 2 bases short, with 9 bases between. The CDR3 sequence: CASSLSAANTGELFF. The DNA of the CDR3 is TGTGCCAGCAGCTTATCAGCGGCTAACACCGGGGAGCTGTTTTTT.

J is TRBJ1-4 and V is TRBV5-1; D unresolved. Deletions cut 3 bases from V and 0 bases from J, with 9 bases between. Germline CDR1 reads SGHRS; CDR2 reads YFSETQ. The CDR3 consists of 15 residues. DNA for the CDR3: TGCGCCAGCAGCTCATCCCCGCCAACTAATGAAAAACTGTTTTTT. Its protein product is CASSSSPPTNEKLFF.

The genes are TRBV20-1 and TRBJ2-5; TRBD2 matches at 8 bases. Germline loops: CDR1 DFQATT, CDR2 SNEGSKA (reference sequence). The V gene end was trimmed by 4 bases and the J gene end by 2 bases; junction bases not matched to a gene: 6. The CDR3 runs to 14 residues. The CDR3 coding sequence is TGCAGTGCTACGGTGACTAGCGCGCAAGAGACCCAGTACTTC. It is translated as CSATVTSAQETQYF.

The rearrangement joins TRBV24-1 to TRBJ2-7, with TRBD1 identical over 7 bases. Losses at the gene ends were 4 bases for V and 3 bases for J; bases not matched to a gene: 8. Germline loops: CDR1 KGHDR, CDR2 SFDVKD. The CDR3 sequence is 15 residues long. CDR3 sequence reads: CATSDHITGVYEQYF. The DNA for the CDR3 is TGTGCCACCAGTGACCATATAACAGGGGTCTACGAGCAGTACTTC.

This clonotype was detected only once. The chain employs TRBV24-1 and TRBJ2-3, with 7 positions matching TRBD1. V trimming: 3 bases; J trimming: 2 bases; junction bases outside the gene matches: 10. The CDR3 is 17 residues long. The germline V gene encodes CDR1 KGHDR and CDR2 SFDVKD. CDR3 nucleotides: TGTGCCACCAGTGATATAGTAACAGGGGCCGTCACAGATACGCAGTATTTT. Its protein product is CATSDIVTGAVTDTQYF.